Listed below are T cell receptor beta chains from one sample, sequenced in a study of blood T cell repertoires in COVID-19. Sequencing used immunoSEQ multiplex PCR; TCRdb keeps in-frame clones, though not all of them. The repertoire has about 430,000 clones, 70% to 90% of them found once; the top ten carry 1.4% to 1.5%. Material: PBMCs or T cells enriched from blood (not recorded which). The receptors were gathered from a woman aged 18-29 years who had been exposed to COVID-19. The CDR3 runs from the conserved cysteine through the conserved F or W. Fields, in order: V gene, D gene, CDR3 length, J gene, clone size, CDR3 protein, CDR3 DNA. The D gene is left open where the match is weak. Size is stated for part of the rows, as once, few or many counts, or as a class when the clone is expanded.

v_call: TRBV27; d_call: -; cdr3_length: 15; j_call: TRBJ1-4; clone_size: -; cdr3_aa: CASSRGQSVSEKLFF; cdr3_nt: TGTGCCAGCAGCCGTGGGCAGTCAGTATCTGAAAAACTGTTTTTT
v_call: TRBV27; d_call: -; cdr3_length: 15; j_call: TRBJ2-4; clone_size: -; cdr3_aa: CASRLTGWNKNIQYF; cdr3_nt: TGTGCCAGCAGATTAACAGGGTGGAACAAAAACATTCAGTACTTC
v_call: TRBV19; d_call: TRBD1; cdr3_length: 15; j_call: TRBJ1-4; clone_size: few; cdr3_aa: CASSQTQGLNEKLFF; cdr3_nt: TGTGCCAGTAGCCAAACACAGGGGTTGAATGAAAAACTGTTTTTT
v_call: TRBV28; d_call: TRBD1; cdr3_length: 19; j_call: TRBJ2-1; clone_size: -; cdr3_aa: CASSSPILGQGATYNEQFF; cdr3_nt: TGTGCCAGCAGTTCACCAATCCTAGGACAGGGGGCAACCTACAATGAGCAGTTCTTC
v_call: TRBV5-5; d_call: TRBD1; cdr3_length: 13; j_call: TRBJ1-1; clone_size: -; cdr3_aa: CASRDRGGTEAFF; cdr3_nt: TGTGCCAGCAGGGACAGGGGTGGAACTGAAGCTTTCTTT
v_call: TRBV18; d_call: TRBD2; cdr3_length: 16; j_call: TRBJ2-3; clone_size: once; cdr3_aa: CASSPPLAGAGDTQYF; cdr3_nt: TGTGCCAGCTCACCTCCTCTAGCGGGAGCAGGGGATACGCAGTATTTT
v_call: TRBV10-1; d_call: TRBD2; cdr3_length: 14; j_call: TRBJ2-1; clone_size: -; cdr3_aa: CASSRTSGTARKFF; cdr3_nt: TGCGCCAGCAGCCGGACTAGCGGGACCGCTCGGAAGTTCTTC
v_call: TRBV19; d_call: TRBD2; cdr3_length: 17; j_call: TRBJ2-4; clone_size: -; cdr3_aa: CASSERLRLAGGNIQYF; cdr3_nt: TGTGCCAGTAGTGAGAGATTGCGACTAGCGGGAGGAAACATTCAGTACTTC
v_call: TRBV18; d_call: -; cdr3_length: 13; j_call: TRBJ2-3; clone_size: once; cdr3_aa: CASCPWEEDTQYF; cdr3_nt: TGTGCCAGCTGCCCATGGGAGGAAGATACGCAGTATTTT
v_call: TRBV7-3; d_call: -; cdr3_length: 16; j_call: TRBJ2-1; clone_size: -; cdr3_aa: CASSLIRSTVYNEQFF; cdr3_nt: TGTGCCAGCAGCTTAATTAGGTCTACAGTCTACAATGAGCAGTTCTTC
v_call: TRBV9; d_call: TRBD2; cdr3_length: 15; j_call: TRBJ2-1; clone_size: once; cdr3_aa: CASSVGLAGGQGQFF; cdr3_nt: TGTGCCAGCAGCGTGGGACTAGCGGGGGGTCAGGGGCAGTTCTTC
v_call: TRBV5-4; d_call: -; cdr3_length: 16; j_call: TRBJ2-2; clone_size: few; cdr3_aa: CASSPWGSGSTGELFF; cdr3_nt: TGTGCCAGCAGCCCCTGGGGTAGCGGAAGCACCGGGGAGCTGTTTTTT
v_call: TRBV1; d_call: -; cdr3_length: 18; j_call: TRBJ2-7; clone_size: -; cdr3_aa: CTSSHGIISTPLSYEQYF; cdr3_nt: TGCACCAGCAGCCACGGAATTATTTCGACTCCCCTATCCTACGAGCAGTACTTC
v_call: TRBV3-1/TRBV3-2; d_call: TRBD1; cdr3_length: 14; j_call: TRBJ1-2; clone_size: -; cdr3_aa: CASSQGGQVPGYTF; cdr3_nt: TGTGCCAGCAGCCAAGGGGGACAGGTCCCTGGCTACACCTTC
v_call: TRBV7-2; d_call: -; cdr3_length: 13; j_call: TRBJ2-3; clone_size: -; cdr3_aa: CASSSLPPDTQYF; cdr3_nt: TGTGCCAGCAGCTCGCTACCCCCAGATACGCAGTATTTT
v_call: TRBV4-1; d_call: TRBD1; cdr3_length: 16; j_call: TRBJ2-7; clone_size: -; cdr3_aa: CASSPGQGRASYEQYF; cdr3_nt: TGCGCCAGCAGCCCGGGACAGGGAAGGGCCTCCTACGAGCAGTACTTC
v_call: TRBV28; d_call: -; cdr3_length: 13; j_call: TRBJ2-5; clone_size: -; cdr3_aa: CASSFDRQETQYF; cdr3_nt: TGTGCCAGCAGTTTTGACAGACAAGAGACCCAGTACTTC
v_call: TRBV19; d_call: -; cdr3_length: 13; j_call: TRBJ2-7; clone_size: -; cdr3_aa: CASSTQATYEQYF; cdr3_nt: TGTGCCAGTAGTACACAGGCGACCTACGAGCAGTACTTC
v_call: TRBV28; d_call: TRBD1; cdr3_length: 18; j_call: TRBJ1-1; clone_size: -; cdr3_aa: CASRLLQEDRGENTEAFF; cdr3_nt: TGTGCCAGCAGATTGCTCCAAGAGGACAGGGGGGAGAACACTGAAGCTTTCTTT
v_call: TRBV18; d_call: TRBD2; cdr3_length: 16; j_call: TRBJ2-1; clone_size: -; cdr3_aa: CASSPLGTSGSNEQFF; cdr3_nt: TGTGCCAGCTCACCGCTCGGGACTAGCGGGAGTAATGAGCAGTTCTTC
v_call: TRBV13; d_call: -; cdr3_length: 15; j_call: TRBJ1-2; clone_size: -; cdr3_aa: CASSLGRGRSGGYTF; cdr3_nt: TGTGCCAGCAGCTTAGGCAGGGGTCGGTCGGGCGGCTACACCTTC
v_call: TRBV7-9; d_call: -; cdr3_length: 13; j_call: TRBJ2-7; clone_size: -; cdr3_aa: CASSFESSYEQYF; cdr3_nt: TGTGCCAGCAGCTTTGAGAGCTCCTACGAGCAGTACTTC
v_call: TRBV27; d_call: TRBD1; cdr3_length: 14; j_call: TRBJ1-6; clone_size: -; cdr3_aa: CASSLDRGDSPLHF; cdr3_nt: TGTGCCAGCAGTTTGGACAGGGGTGATTCACCCCTCCACTTT
v_call: TRBV2; d_call: -; cdr3_length: 15; j_call: TRBJ1-3; clone_size: once; cdr3_aa: CASSEEVTSGNTIYF; cdr3_nt: TGTGCCAGCAGTGAGGAGGTGACCTCTGGAAACACCATATATTTT
v_call: TRBV27; d_call: -; cdr3_length: 14; j_call: TRBJ2-3; clone_size: -; cdr3_aa: CASSSPLSPDTQYF; cdr3_nt: TGTGCCAGCAGTTCGCCCCTGAGCCCAGATACGCAGTATTTT
v_call: TRBV4-2; d_call: TRBD2; cdr3_length: 17; j_call: TRBJ2-2; clone_size: -; cdr3_aa: CASSQGLAGGYTGELFF; cdr3_nt: TGTGCCAGCAGCCAAGGACTAGCGGGGGGTTACACCGGGGAGCTGTTTTTT
v_call: TRBV18; d_call: -; cdr3_length: 13; j_call: TRBJ1-5; clone_size: -; cdr3_aa: CASSPMQGQPQHF; cdr3_nt: TGTGCCAGCTCACCTATGCAGGGTCAGCCCCAGCATTTT